This paragraph covers one TCR beta chain sequence. Antigen unknown. This sample was included in a study of shared clonotypes between healthy human individuals. Across the whole study: Donor ages ranged 18 to 49 years: two women, a few men. Per donor, three plates held CD4 naive cells, three held CD4 memory, two held CD8 naive and one held CD8 memory. Study findings and constraints: Only blood was sampled, and tissue TCR repertoires likely differ from blood ones.

Per the authors' pipeline: There were no quality scores in the junction-only immunoSEQ sequences, so filtering differed. Sequencing was performed with immunoSEQ multiplex PCR; in TCRdb, only in-frame clones are kept and a portion is missing. For V, J and clone size, that table is used; D and trimming come from the DNA. The table includes about 670,000 clones, about two thirds detected once. Trimming cost V 4 bases and J 6 bases, with 13 bases left between them. Germline CDR1 is MNHEY and CDR2 is SMNVEV (reference sequence). CDR3 length equals 14 residues. This receptor was identified in a woman in her 30s in good health. V usage is TRBV27 and J usage is TRBJ1-5, with a possible D match to TRBD1 (6 bases). Sequenced input: memory CD4+ T cells sorted from blood. The subset was: CD45RA-negative fraction. The DNA for the CDR3 is TGTGCCAGCAGTTCACAGGGTGTTGGTCAGCCCCAGCATTTT. It codes for CASSSQGVGQPQHF.